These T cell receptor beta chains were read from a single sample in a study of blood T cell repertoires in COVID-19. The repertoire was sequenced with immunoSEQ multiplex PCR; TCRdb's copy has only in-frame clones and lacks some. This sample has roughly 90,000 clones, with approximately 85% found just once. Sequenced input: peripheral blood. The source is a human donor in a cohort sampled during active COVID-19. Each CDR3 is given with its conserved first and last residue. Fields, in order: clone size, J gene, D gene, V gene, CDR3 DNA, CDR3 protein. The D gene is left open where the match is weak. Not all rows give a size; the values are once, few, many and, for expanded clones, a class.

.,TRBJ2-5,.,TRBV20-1,TGCAGTGTTCAGCGGGAAGAGACCCAGTACTTC,CSVQREETQYF
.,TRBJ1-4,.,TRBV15,TGTGCCACCAGCAGAGATCCGGGACAAGTAAATGAAAAACTGTTTTTT,CATSRDPGQVNEKLFF
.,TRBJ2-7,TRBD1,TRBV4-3,TGCGCCAGCAGCGGGACAGGGGCCGGCGAGCAGTACTTC,CASSGTGAGEQYF
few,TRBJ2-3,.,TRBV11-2,TGTGCCAGCACCGTAGGGGGACGTGCAGATACGCAGTATTTT,CASTVGGRADTQYF
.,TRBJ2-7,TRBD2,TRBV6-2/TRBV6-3,TGTGCCAGCAGTTACGTGACCGGGACTAGCACATACGAGCAGTACTTC,CASSYVTGTSTYEQYF
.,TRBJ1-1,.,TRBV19,TGTGCCAGTAGTATAGATCGAGGGACTGAAGCTTTCTTT,CASSIDRGTEAFF
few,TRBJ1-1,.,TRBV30,TGTGCCTGGAGTGAAGGACAGCTCTCAACTGAAGCTTTCTTT,CAWSEGQLSTEAFF
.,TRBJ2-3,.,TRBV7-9,TGTGCCAGTCAAGCGGTGTCCAGGGGAGATACGCAGTATTTT,CASQAVSRGDTQYF
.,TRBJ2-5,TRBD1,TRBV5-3,TGTGCCAGAAGCCAATTGACAGGGCTAGAGACCCAGTACTTC,CARSQLTGLETQYF
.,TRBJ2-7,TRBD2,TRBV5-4,TGTGCCAGCAGCTCGCGCTTTAAGGCGGGAGGGCTCTACGAGCAGTACTTC,CASSSRFKAGGLYEQYF
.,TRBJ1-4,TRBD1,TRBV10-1,TGCGCCAGCCTGACAGGGTACTGGGCTGGTAATGAAAAACTGTTTTTT,CASLTGYWAGNEKLFF
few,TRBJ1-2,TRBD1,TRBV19,TGTGCCAGTACGGGACAGCTTAACTATGGCTACACCTTC,CASTGQLNYGYTF
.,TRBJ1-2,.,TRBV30,TGTGCCTGGAGACAGGCCTATGGCTACACCTTC,CAWRQAYGYTF
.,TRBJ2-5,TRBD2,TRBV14,TGTGCCAGCAGCCCCCCACAGCGGGAGACGGCACAGACCCAGTACTTC,CASSPPQRETAQTQYF
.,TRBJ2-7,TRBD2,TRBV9,TGTGCCAGCAGCGCCGGGACTAGCGGGACGACGGAGCAGTACTTC,CASSAGTSGTTEQYF
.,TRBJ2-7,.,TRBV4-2,TGTGCCAGCAGCCAAGACAACACCTACGAGCAGTACTTC,CASSQDNTYEQYF
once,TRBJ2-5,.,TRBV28,TGTGCCAGCAGTTTAACCCCGACAGTCGGGGAGACCCAGTACTTC,CASSLTPTVGETQYF
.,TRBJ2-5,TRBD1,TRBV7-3,TGTGCCAGCAGCATTACAGGGGGATCGGGAGAGACCCAGTACTTC,CASSITGGSGETQYF
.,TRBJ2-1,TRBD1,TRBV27,TGTGCCAGCACTGGGGACAGGGTCAATGAGCAGTTCTTC,CASTGDRVNEQFF
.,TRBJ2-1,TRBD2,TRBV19,TGTGCCAGTAGCCGTGGGACTAGCGGGGGCAGTGAGCAGTTCTTC,CASSRGTSGGSEQFF
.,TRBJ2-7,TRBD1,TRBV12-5,TGTGCTAGTGCCCTACTACCGGGACAGGGGAAAGGCGAGCAGTACTTC,CASALLPGQGKGEQYF
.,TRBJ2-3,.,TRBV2,TGTGCCAGCAGTGAATGGGGGGGACAGGACACAGATACGCAGTATTTT,CASSEWGGQDTDTQYF
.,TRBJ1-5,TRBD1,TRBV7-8,TGTGCCAGCAGTCAGACTCCAGGGGGCGCCTCTCAGCCCCAGCATTTT,CASSQTPGGASQPQHF
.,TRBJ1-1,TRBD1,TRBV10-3,TGTGCCAGCTACAGGGGAACGAACACTGAAGCTTTCTTT,CASYRGTNTEAFF
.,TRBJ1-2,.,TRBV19,TGTGCCAGTATTCGTCCAGGGGACTATGGCTACACCTTC,CASIRPGDYGYTF
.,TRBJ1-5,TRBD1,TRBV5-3,TGTGCCAGAAGCTTGGTTGGCAGGGGGTATGAAGCCCAGCATTTT,CARSLVGRGYEAQHF
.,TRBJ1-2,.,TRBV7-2,TGTGCCAGCAGCTTGGGCAGGGTCTATGGCTACACCTTC,CASSLGRVYGYTF